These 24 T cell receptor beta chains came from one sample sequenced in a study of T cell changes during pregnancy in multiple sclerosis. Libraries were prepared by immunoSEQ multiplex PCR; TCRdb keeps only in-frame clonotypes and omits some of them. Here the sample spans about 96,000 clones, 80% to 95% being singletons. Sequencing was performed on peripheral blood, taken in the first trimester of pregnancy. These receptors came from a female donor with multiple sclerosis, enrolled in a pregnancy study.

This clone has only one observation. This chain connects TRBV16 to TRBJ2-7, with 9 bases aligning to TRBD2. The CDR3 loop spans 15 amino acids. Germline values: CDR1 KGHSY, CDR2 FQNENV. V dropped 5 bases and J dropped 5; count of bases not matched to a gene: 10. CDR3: CASSTTGSGRNEQYF. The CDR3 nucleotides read TGTGCCAGCAGCACAACGGGTAGCGGGAGAAACGAGCAGTACTTC. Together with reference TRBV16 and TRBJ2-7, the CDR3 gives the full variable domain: GEEVAQTPKHLVRGEGQKAKLYCAPIKGHSYVFWYQQVLKNEFKFLISFQNENVFDETGMPKERFSAKCLPNSPCSLEIQATKLEDSAVYFCASSTTGSGRNEQYFGPGTRLTVT.

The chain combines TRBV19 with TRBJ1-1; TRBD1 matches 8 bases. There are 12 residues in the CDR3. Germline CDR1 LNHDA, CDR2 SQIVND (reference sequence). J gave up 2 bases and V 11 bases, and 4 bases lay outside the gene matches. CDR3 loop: CAARGPNTEAFF. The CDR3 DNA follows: TGTGCCGCCAGGGGGCCCAACACTGAAGCTTTCTTT.

CDR3 protein: CASRPQRYRTRVGTEAFF. CDR3 nucleotide sequence: TGTGCCAGCAGACCCCAACGATACCGAACGAGGGTAGGGACTGAAGCTTTCTTT. This rearrangement joins TRBV27 to TRBJ1-1, with D unresolved. The germline gives CDR1 MNHEY, CDR2 SMNVEV (reference sequence). The V end was cut by 6 bases, the J end by 5 bases, with 28 bases between. The CDR3 is made up of 18 amino acids.

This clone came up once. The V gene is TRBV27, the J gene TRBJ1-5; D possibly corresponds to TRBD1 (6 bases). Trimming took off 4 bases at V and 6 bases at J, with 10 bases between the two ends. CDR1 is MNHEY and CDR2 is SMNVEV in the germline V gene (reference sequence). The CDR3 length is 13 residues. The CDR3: CASSYQGRQPQHF. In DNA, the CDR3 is TGTGCCAGCAGTTACCAGGGGCGTCAGCCCCAGCATTTT.

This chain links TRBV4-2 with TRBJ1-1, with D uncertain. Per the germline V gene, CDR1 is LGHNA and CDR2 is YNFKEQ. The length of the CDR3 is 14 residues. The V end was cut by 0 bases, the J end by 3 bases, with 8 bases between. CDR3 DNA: TGTGCCAGCAGCCAAGAGTTTCCAGACACTGAAGCTTTCTTT. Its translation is CASSQEFPDTEAFF.

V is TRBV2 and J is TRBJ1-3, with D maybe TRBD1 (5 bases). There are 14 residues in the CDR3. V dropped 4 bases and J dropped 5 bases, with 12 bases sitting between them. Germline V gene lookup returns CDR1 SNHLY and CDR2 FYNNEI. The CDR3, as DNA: TGTGCCAGCAGTGTAGACAGAAATCGAAACACCATATATTTT. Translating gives CASSVDRNRNTIYF.

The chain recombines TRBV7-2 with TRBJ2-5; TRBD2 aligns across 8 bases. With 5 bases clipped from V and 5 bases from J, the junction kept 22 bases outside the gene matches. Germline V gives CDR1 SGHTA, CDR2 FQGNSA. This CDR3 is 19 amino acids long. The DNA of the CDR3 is TGTGCCAGCAGCCATAAGCGGGCAGTGGTTAGCGGGATGGGCGAGACCCAGTACTTC. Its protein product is CASSHKRAVVSGMGETQYF.

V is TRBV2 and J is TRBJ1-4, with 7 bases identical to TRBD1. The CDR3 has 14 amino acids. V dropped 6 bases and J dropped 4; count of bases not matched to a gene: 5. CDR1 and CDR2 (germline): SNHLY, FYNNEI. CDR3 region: CASRTGAYNEKLFF. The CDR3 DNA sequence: TGTGCCAGCAGAACAGGGGCCTATAATGAAAAACTGTTTTTT.

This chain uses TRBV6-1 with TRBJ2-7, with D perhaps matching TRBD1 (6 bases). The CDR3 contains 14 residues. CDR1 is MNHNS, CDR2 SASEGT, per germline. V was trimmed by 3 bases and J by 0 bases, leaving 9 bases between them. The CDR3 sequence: CASSDLGASYEQYF. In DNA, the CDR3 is TGTGCCAGCAGTGATCTGGGGGCCTCCTACGAGCAGTACTTC.

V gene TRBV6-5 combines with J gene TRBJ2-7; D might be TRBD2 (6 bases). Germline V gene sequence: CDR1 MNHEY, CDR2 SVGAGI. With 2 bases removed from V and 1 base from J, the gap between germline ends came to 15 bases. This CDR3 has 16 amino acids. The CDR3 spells CASSYRMTGLSYEQYF. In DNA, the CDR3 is TGTGCCAGCAGTTACCGGATGACGGGACTTTCCTACGAGCAGTACTTC.

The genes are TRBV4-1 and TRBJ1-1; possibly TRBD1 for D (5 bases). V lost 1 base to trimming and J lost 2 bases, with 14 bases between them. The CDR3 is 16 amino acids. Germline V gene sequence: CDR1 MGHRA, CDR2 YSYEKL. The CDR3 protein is CASSQVQGRANTEAFF. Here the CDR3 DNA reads TGCGCCAGCAGCCAAGTGCAGGGAAGGGCAAACACTGAAGCTTTCTTT.

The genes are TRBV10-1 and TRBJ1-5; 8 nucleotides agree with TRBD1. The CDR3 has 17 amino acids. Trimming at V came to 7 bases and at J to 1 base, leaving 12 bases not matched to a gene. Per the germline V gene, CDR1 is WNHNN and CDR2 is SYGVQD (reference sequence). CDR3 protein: CASTTDRGCWSNQPQHF. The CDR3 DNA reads TGCGCCAGCACCACAGACAGGGGATGTTGGAGCAATCAGCCCCAGCATTTT.

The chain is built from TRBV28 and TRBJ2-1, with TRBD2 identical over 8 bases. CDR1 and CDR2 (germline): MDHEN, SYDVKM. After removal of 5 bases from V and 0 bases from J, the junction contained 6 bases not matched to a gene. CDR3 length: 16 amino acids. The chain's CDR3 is CASSPISGSSYNEQFF. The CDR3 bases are TGTGCCAGCAGTCCTATAAGCGGGAGCTCCTACAATGAGCAGTTCTTC. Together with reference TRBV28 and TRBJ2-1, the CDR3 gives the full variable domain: DVKVTQSSRYLVKRTGEKVFLECVQDMDHENMFWYRQDPGLGLRLIYFSYDVKMKEKGDIPEGYSVSREKKERFSLILESASTNQTSMYLCASSPISGSSYNEQFFGPGTRLTVL.

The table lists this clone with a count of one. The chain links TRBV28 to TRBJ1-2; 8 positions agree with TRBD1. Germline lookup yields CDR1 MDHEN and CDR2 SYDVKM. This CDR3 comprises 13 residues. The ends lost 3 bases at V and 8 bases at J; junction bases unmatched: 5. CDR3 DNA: TGTGCCAGCAGTTTTTTGGACAGGGAAGGCTACACCTTC. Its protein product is CASSFLDREGYTF.

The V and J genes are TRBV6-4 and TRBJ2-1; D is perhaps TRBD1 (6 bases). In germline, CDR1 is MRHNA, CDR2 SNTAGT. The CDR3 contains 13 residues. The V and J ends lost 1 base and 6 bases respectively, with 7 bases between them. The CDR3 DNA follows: TGTGCCAGCAGTGACTTCAGGGGCAATGAGCAGTTCTTC. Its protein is CASSDFRGNEQFF.

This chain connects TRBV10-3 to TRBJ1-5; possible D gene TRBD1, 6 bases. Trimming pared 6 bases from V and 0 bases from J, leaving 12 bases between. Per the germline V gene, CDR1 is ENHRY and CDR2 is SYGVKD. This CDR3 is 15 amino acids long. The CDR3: CAIRDSSYSNQPQHF. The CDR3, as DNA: TGTGCCATCAGGGACAGCTCTTATAGCAATCAGCCCCAGCATTTT.

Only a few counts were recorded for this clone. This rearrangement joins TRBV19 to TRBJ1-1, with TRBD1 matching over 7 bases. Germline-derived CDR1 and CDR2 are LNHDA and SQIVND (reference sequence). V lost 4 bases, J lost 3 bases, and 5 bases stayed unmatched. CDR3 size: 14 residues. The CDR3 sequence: CASSTGQVDTEAFF. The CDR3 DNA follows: TGTGCCAGTAGTACCGGACAGGTCGACACTGAAGCTTTCTTT.

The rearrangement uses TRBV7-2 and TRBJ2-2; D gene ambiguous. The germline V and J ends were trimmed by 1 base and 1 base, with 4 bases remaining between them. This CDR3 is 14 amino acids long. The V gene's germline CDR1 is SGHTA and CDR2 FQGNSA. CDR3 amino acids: CASSLGQNTGELFF. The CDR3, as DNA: TGTGCCAGCAGCTTAGGGCAGAACACCGGGGAGCTGTTTTTT.

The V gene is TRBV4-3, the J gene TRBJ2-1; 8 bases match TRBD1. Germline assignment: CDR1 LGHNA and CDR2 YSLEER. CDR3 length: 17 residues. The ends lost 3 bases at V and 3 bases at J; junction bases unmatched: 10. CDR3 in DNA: TGCGCCAGCAGCCAGTTTTTTCGCGGGACAGGCTACAATGAGCAGTTCTTC. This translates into CASSQFFRGTGYNEQFF.

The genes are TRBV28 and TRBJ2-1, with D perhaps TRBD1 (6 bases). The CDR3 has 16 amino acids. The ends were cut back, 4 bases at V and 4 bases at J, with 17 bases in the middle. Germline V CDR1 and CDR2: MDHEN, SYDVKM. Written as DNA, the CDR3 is TGTGCCAGCAGTTCACCCGGGACAACAATTTACAATGAGCAGTTCTTC. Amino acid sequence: CASSSPGTTIYNEQFF.

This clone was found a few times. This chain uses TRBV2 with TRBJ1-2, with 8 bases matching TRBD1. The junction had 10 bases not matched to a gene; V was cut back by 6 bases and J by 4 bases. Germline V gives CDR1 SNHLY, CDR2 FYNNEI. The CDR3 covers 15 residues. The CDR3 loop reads CASSREGQGLYGYTF. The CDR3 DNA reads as TGTGCCAGCAGCAGAGAAGGACAGGGACTCTATGGCTACACCTTC.

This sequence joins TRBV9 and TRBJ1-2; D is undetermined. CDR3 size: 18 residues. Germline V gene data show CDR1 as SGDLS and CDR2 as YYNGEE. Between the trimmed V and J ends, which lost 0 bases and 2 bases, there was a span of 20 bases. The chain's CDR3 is CASSVGGQTVSSNYGYTF. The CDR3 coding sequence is TGTGCCAGCAGCGTAGGCGGCCAGACCGTATCCTCCAACTATGGCTACACCTTC.

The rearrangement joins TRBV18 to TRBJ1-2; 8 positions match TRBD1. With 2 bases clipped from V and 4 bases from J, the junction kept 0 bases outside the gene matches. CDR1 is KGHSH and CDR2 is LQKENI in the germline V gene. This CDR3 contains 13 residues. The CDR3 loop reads CASSPDRGYGYTF. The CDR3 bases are TGTGCCAGCTCACCAGACAGGGGCTATGGCTACACCTTC.

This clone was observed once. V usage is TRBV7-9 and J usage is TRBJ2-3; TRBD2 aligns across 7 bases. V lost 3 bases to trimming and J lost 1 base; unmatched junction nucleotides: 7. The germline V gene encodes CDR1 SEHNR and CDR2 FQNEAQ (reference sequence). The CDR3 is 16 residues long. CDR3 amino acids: CASSFGTLAGTDTQYF. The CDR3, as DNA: TGTGCCAGCAGCTTTGGAACGCTAGCGGGCACAGATACGCAGTATTTT.